The TCR beta chain under discussion was sequenced for a study of T-cell reconstitution after alpha-beta-depleted transplantation in children. CDR3 length: 13 residues. The V end was cut by 4 bases, the J end by 6 bases, with 10 bases between. Germline V gene sequence: CDR1 SGDLS, CDR2 YYNGEE. Construction of the TCRbeta library involved unique molecular identifiers. Using its own MiXCR run on the PCR reads, TCRdb lists one record per CDR3 protein. The top ten clones hold 0.79% of a sample with hundreds of thousands of distinct CDR3 sequences, about an eighth of them seen once. The V gene is TRBV9, the J gene TRBJ1-4; maybe TRBD1 (5 bases). The sample consisted of PBMCs, taken before TCRalphabeta/CD19-depleted stem cell transplant. This receptor was taken from a girl aged 2 to 9 with congenital amegakaryocytic thrombocytopenia, due to receive a stem cell transplant. The CDR3 coding sequence is TGTGCCAGCAGCCCCGGGACGCATGAAAAACTGTTTTTT. This translates into CASSPGTHEKLFF.